This T cell receptor beta chain was profiled in a study of low-dose radiotherapy and immunotherapy resistance in tumors. Amplification, which lasted approximately 20 PCR cycles, used a constant-region primer and V-primer adapter to amplify TCRs. Amplifying the isolated mRNA was done by in vitro transcription. TCRdb ran MiXCR on the reads and lists one entry per CDR3 protein. The sample lists under 60,000 distinct CDR3 sequences, approximately 35% seen once, with 8% to 9% in the top ten. This CDR3 comprises 13 residues. Deletions cut 4 bases from V and 0 bases from J, with 6 bases between. Ten or more counts support this clonotype. The time point denotes: after trial treatment. The treatment is: LDRT plus nivolumab, ipilimumab, low-dose cyclophosphamide and aspirin (RACIN trial).

The specimen was PBMCs, collected after low-dose radiotherapy plus immunotherapy. The TCR was taken from a male donor with rectosigmoid adenocarcinoma. The chain uses TRBV12-3 or TRBV12-4 and TRBJ1-1, with no clear D. The CDR3 loop reads CASSYRLNTEAFF. DNA of the CDR3: TGTGCCAGCAGTTATCGCTTGAACACTGAAGCTTTCTTT.